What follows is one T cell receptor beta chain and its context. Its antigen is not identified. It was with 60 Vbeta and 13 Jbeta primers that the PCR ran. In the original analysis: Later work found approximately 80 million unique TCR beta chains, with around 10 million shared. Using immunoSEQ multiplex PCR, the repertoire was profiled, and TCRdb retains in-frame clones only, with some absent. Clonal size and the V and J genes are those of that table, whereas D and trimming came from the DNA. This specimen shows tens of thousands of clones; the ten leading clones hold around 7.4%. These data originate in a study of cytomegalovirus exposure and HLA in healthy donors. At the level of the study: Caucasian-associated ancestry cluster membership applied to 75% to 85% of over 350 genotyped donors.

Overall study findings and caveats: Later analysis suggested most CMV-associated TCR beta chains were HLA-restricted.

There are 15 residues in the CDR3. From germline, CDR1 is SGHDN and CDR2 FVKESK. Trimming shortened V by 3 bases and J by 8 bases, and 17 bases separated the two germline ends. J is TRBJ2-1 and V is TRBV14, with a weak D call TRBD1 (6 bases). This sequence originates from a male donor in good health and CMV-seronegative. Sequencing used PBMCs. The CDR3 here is CASSQWTTGTDEQFF. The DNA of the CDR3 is TGTGCCAGCAGCCAGTGGACCACAGGGACCGATGAGCAGTTCTTC.